The 14 T cell receptor beta chains below come from one sample, sequenced in a study of patients and donors after allogeneic stem cell transplantation. Via MiXCR, TCRdb re-called the RT-PCR reads, giving one row per CDR3 protein. The data contain approximately 200,000 distinct CDR3 sequences, roughly an eighth of them singletons. The sequenced sample consisted of blood, either unsorted or a sorted T cell fraction (not recorded which). The receptors originated from a human donor who was either an allogeneic HSCT recipient or a stem cell or donor lymphocyte infusion donor (not recorded which). It is not recorded whose cells these are; they may come from a transplant donor.

The gene calls are TRBV6-1 and TRBJ1-6, with TRBD1 matching over 7 bases. Germline V gene sequence: CDR1 MNHNS, CDR2 SASEGT. This CDR3 contains 16 residues. J was trimmed by 0 bases and V by 6 bases; bases with no gene match: 5. The CDR3 bases are TGTGCCAGCAGCCCGGGACAGAACTCCTATAATTCACCCCTCCACTTT. Encoded protein: CASSPGQNSYNSPLHF.

The chain couples TRBV7-8 to TRBJ1-5, with D tentatively TRBD1 (5 bases). Germline loops: CDR1 SGHVS, CDR2 FQNEAQ. This CDR3 spans 16 amino acids. The V end lost 5 bases, the J end lost 6 bases, and 20 bases lay between the germline ends. The CDR3 DNA reads TGTGCCAGCAGCCTTCGGGTGCTGGGGGAAGGTCAGCCCCAGCATTTT. This codes for CASSLRVLGEGQPQHF.

The rearrangement uses TRBV6-2 or TRBV6-3 and TRBJ1-5; 7 bases fit TRBD1. V was clipped by 7 bases and J by 5 bases; unmatched bases: 11. The CDR3 extends over 15 amino acids. CDR1 is MNHEY, CDR2 SVGEGT, per germline. CDR3 bases: TGTGCCAGCAAAACGACAGGGTCCCCCTATCAGCCCCAGCATTTT. This gives the protein CASKTTGSPYQPQHF.

This clonotype was detected a few times. The rearrangement links TRBV7-2 to TRBJ2-5; D unresolved. Trimming stripped 2 bases from V and 2 bases from J, with 12 bases between. Germline loops: CDR1 SGHTA, CDR2 FQGNSA. The CDR3 has 15 amino acids. CDR3 protein: CASSLPLGGQETQYF. CDR3 nucleotides: TGTGCCAGCAGCTTACCCCTAGGCGGTCAAGAGACCCAGTACTTC.

There are a few counts of this clonotype. The chain joins TRBV30 to TRBJ2-1, with D unresolved. CDR3 length: 11 amino acids. Trimming stripped 5 bases from V and 8 bases from J, with 10 bases between. Germline V gene data show CDR1 as GTSNPN and CDR2 as SVGIG (reference sequence). The CDR3 spells CAWGGLYEQFF. Here the CDR3 DNA reads TGTGCCTGGGGTGGGCTGTATGAGCAGTTCTTC.

This clonotype has at least ten counts. The V call is TRBV7-8, the J call TRBJ2-3; D unresolved. V lost 4 bases and J 6 bases, leaving 5 bases between the germline ends. Looked up from germline, CDR1 is SGHVS and CDR2 is FQNEAQ. The CDR3 is 11 residues long. The CDR3 bases are TGTGCCAGCAGCTCCTTCGATACGCAGTATTTT. Protein: CASSSFDTQYF.

The gene calls are TRBV5-1 and TRBJ1-1; D ambiguous. The CDR3 consists of 13 residues. Germline values: CDR1 SGHRS, CDR2 YFSETQ. V dropped 5 bases and J dropped 0 bases, with 8 bases sitting between them. The DNA for the CDR3 is TGCGCCAGCAGGCCAGCTATGAACACTGAAGCTTTCTTT. Protein sequence: CASRPAMNTEAFF.

The table lists this clonotype with many counts. The chain is built from TRBV20-1 and TRBJ1-1; 7 nucleotides align to TRBD1. Germline V gene lookup returns CDR1 DFQATT and CDR2 SNEGSKA (reference sequence). After removal of 4 bases from V and 2 bases from J, the junction contained 10 bases not matched to a gene. The CDR3 is made up of 15 amino acids. The CDR3 sequence is CSATPPDRANTEAFF. In DNA form, the CDR3 reads TGCAGTGCTACACCCCCCGACAGGGCCAACACTGAAGCTTTCTTT.

The chain couples TRBV6-4 to TRBJ1-2; TRBD1 is a possible D gene (5 bases). The CDR3 contains 15 residues. Germline V gene data show CDR1 as MRHNA and CDR2 as SNTAGT. Deletions cut 0 bases from V and 6 bases from J, with 14 bases between. As DNA, the CDR3 is TGTGCCAGCAGTGACTCGCGCGGGGCTTTCAATGGCTACACCTTC. Encoded protein: CASSDSRGAFNGYTF.

This clonotype has a count of ten or more. The chain uses TRBV29-1 and TRBJ2-7, with D possibly TRBD1 on 6 matching bases. Germline CDR1 SQVTM, CDR2 ANQGSEA. The CDR3 contains 13 residues. Trimming took off 2 bases at V and 4 bases at J, with 12 bases between the two ends. As DNA, the CDR3 is TGCAGCGTTGAACAGGGGCCTCGGTACGAGCAGTACTTC. Translated, it gives CSVEQGPRYEQYF.

The chain recombines TRBV6-4 with TRBJ2-3; possibly TRBD1 or TRBD2 for D (5 bases each). Germline V gene data show CDR1 as MRHNA and CDR2 as SNTAGT. This CDR3 region has 15 residues. V lost 0 bases, J lost 0 bases, and 7 bases lay in between. Written as DNA, the CDR3 is TGTGCCAGCAGTGACTCGTGGGGGAGCACAGATACGCAGTATTTT. Protein sequence: CASSDSWGSTDTQYF.

The chain has TRBV3-1 and TRBJ1-2; 7 nucleotides match TRBD1. J gave up 5 bases and V 1 base, and 10 bases lay outside the gene matches. The CDR3 has 16 residues. Germline V gene sequence: CDR1 LGHDT, CDR2 YNNKEL (reference sequence). CDR3 in amino acids: CASSQGQMTGPYGYTF. DNA for the CDR3: TGTGCCAGCAGCCAAGGGCAAATGACAGGGCCTTATGGCTACACCTTC.

CDR3 DNA: TGTGCCAGCAGCGGTACAGGGTCAACTAATGAAAAACTGTTTTTT. It yields the protein CASSGTGSTNEKLFF. The chain carries TRBV7-8 and TRBJ1-4, with D possibly being TRBD1 (6 bases). The CDR3 runs 15 residues. Germline V lookup: CDR1 SGHVS, CDR2 FQNEAQ. Deletions cut 5 bases from V and 0 bases from J, with 10 bases between.

This clonotype was found a few times. V usage is TRBV7-2 and J usage is TRBJ2-1; 13 nucleotides line up with TRBD2. Trimming removed 5 bases from V and 7 bases from J; junction bases left unmatched: 8. This CDR3 has 16 amino acids. Germline CDR1 SGHTA, CDR2 FQGNSA. The CDR3: CASSLRTSGGWNEQFF. The CDR3 DNA reads TGTGCCAGCAGCCTCCGGACTAGCGGGGGATGGAATGAGCAGTTCTTC.